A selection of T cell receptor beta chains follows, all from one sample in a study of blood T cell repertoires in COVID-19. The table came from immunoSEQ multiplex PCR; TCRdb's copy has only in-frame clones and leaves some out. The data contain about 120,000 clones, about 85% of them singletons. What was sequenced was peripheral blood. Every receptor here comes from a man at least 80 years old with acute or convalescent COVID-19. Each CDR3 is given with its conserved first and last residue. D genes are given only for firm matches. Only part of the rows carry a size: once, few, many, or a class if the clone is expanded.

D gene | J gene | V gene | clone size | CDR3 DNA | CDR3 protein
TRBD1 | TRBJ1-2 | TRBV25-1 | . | TGTGCCAGCAGTTCCCGACAGGGGGACGCCACCTTC | CASSSRQGDATF
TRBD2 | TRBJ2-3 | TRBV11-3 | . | TGTGCCAGCAGCTCTCGGGGGGTCACAGATACGCAGTATTTT | CASSSRGVTDTQYF
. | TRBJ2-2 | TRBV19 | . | TGTGCCAGTAGTATGGCGGGGTACACCGGGGAGCTGTTTTTT | CASSMAGYTGELFF
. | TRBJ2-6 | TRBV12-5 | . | TGTGCTAGTGGTTTGGTAAAATGGTCGGGACAAGGGGGCTCTGGGGCCAACGTCCTGACTTTC | CASGLVKWSGQGGSGANVLTF
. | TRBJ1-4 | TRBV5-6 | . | TGTGCCAGCAGCTACCGTCCGGGACAACCTAATGAAAAACTGTTTTTT | CASSYRPGQPNEKLFF
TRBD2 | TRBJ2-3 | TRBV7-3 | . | TGTGCCAGCAGCTTAACGTATACGACTAGCGGGGGAACAGATACGCAGTATTTT | CASSLTYTTSGGTDTQYF
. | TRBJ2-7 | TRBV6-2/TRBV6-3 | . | TGTGCCAGCAGTTCTCCGCAGGGAAGATTGGGGTCCTACGAGCAGTACTTC | CASSSPQGRLGSYEQYF
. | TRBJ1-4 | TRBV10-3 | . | TGTGCCATCAGTGAGGAGGCTGGTGAAAAACTGTTTTTT | CAISEEAGEKLFF
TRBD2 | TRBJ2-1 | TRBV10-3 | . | TGTGCCATCAGTCCAGGGACTAGCGGGGGCAGTGACAATGAGCAGTTCTTC | CAISPGTSGGSDNEQFF
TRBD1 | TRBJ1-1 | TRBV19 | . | TGTGCCAGTAGTAACCCGGGACAGGGGGCGACTGAAGCTTTCTTT | CASSNPGQGATEAFF
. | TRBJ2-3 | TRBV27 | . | TGTGCCAGCAGTCGCATCTCCCTAGGCTTCACAGATACGCAGTATTTT | CASSRISLGFTDTQYF
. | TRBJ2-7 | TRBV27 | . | TGTGCCAGCAGTCGCGACGGGGTTTCCTACGAGCAGTACTTC | CASSRDGVSYEQYF
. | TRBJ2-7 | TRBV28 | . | TGTGCCAGCAGAACCAGCTCCTACGAGCAGTACTTC | CASRTSSYEQYF
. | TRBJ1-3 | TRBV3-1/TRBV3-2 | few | TGTGCCAGCAGCCCTACGACAGGTTACTCTGGAAACACCATATATTTT | CASSPTTGYSGNTIYF
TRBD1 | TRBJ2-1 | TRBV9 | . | TGTGCCAGCAGCGTAGGCGGGACAGGGGCCCTAAGTGAGCAGTTCTTC | CASSVGGTGALSEQFF
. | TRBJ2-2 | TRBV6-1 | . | TGTGCCAGCAGTGAAGAGGGCAGGGGCCTGATCGCGAACACCGGGGAGCTGTTTTTT | CASSEEGRGLIANTGELFF
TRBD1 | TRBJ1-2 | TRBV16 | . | TGTGCCAGCAGCCAATGGGGACAGACAACCCCTGGGGATGGCTACACCTTC | CASSQWGQTTPGDGYTF
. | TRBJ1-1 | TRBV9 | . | TGTGCCAGCAGCGCCGAGGGGGAGTATCTATCCGAAGCTTTCTTT | CASSAEGEYLSEAFF
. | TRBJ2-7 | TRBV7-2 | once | TGTGCCAGCAGACTACAAATCGAGCAGTACTTC | CASRLQIEQYF
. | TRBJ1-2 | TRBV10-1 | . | TGCGCTACCCTCGGTCCCTATGGCTACACCTTC | CATLGPYGYTF
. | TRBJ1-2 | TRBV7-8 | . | TGTGCCAGCAGGGACGGGACACAGCGCGGCTACACCTTC | CASRDGTQRGYTF
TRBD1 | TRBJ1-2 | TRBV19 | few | TGTGCCAGTAGAGTTGGAACCGGGACAGGGGCCTACTATGGCTACACCTTC | CASRVGTGTGAYYGYTF
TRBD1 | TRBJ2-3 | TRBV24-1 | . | TGTGCCACCAGTGATGGGACAGGGAGCACAGATACGCAGTATTTT | CATSDGTGSTDTQYF
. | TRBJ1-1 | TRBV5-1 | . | TGCGCCAGCAGCTTGGCCGGGGTTTACACTGAAGCTTTCTTT | CASSLAGVYTEAFF
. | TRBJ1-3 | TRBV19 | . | TGTGCCAGTAGTGTCGGGGTGCCTGGAAACACCATATATTTT | CASSVGVPGNTIYF
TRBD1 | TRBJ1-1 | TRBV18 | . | TGTGCCAGCTCACCGGGGACAGGGGGGTTGAACACTGAAGCTTTCTTT | CASSPGTGGLNTEAFF
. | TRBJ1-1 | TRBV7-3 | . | TGTGCCAGCAGCTTACAGGAAAACACTGAAGCTTTCTTT | CASSLQENTEAFF
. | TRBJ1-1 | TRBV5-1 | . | TGCGCCAGCAGCTTGGACCAGGCCCCCACTGAAGCTTTCTTT | CASSLDQAPTEAFF
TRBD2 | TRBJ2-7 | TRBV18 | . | TGTGCCAGCTCACGTGGACTAGCGGGAGTCTACGAGCAGTACTTC | CASSRGLAGVYEQYF
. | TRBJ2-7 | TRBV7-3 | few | TGTGCCAGCAGCCGCGCGGGCGGGTCCTACGAGCAGTACTTC | CASSRAGGSYEQYF
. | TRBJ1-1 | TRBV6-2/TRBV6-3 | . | TGTGCCAGCAGTTTGGACATAGTTTACACTGAAGCTTTCTTT | CASSLDIVYTEAFF
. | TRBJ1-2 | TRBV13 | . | TGTGCCAGCAGCTTAGCAGGGAACTATGGCTACACCTTC | CASSLAGNYGYTF
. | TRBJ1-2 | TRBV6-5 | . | TGTGCCAGCAGGGTATCAGGGTTGAGCTACACCTTC | CASRVSGLSYTF
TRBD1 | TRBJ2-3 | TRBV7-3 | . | TGTGCCAGCAGCTCACAGGGGGCGCAAACAGATACGCAGTATTTT | CASSSQGAQTDTQYF
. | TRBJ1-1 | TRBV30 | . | TGTGCCTGGAGTTTGGGGTTGGGGGGGAACACTGAAGCTTTCTTT | CAWSLGLGGNTEAFF
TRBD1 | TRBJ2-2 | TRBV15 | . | TGTGCCACCAGCAGGGGACAGGTGAACACCGGGGAGCTGTTTTTT | CATSRGQVNTGELFF
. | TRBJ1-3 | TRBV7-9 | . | TGTGCCAGCAGCTTAGGAAGGAGCTCTGGAAACACCATATATTTT | CASSLGRSSGNTIYF
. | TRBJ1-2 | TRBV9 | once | TGTGCCAGCAGCGCTTACAGGGATAATAACTATGGCTACACCTTC | CASSAYRDNNYGYTF
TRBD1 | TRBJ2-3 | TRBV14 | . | TGTGCCAGCAGCCAGAAGACAGGGCACACAGATACGCAGTATTTT | CASSQKTGHTDTQYF
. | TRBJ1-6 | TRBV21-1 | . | TGTGCCAGCAGCAGCGGACAGGGCGATAATTCACCCCTCCACTTT | CASSSGQGDNSPLHF
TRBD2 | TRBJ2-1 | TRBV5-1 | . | TGCGCCAGCACGGCTAGCGGGCCCTACAATGAGCAGTTCTTC | CASTASGPYNEQFF
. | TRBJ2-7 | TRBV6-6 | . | TGTGCCAGCAGCTGGAGCAGTGAGCAGTACTTC | CASSWSSEQYF
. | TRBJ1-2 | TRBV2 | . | TGTGCCAGCAGTGAATGGGCAGGGGCGGACTATGGCTACACCTTC | CASSEWAGADYGYTF
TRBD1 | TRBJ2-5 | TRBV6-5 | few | TGTGCCAGCAGTTACTCTGCGGGAACAGGGGGCGAGACCCAGTACTTC | CASSYSAGTGGETQYF
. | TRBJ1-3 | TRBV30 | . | TGTGCCTGGAGTGTAACAGGGTCCTCTGGAAACACCATATATTTT | CAWSVTGSSGNTIYF
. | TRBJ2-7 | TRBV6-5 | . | TGTGCCAGCCAAGGGGCAGGGGATGGAGGCGAGCAGTACTTC | CASQGAGDGGEQYF
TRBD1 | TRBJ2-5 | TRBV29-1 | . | TGCAGCGCTCGGACAGGGGAAGAGACCCAGTACTTC | CSARTGEETQYF
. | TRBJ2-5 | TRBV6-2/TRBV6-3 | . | TGTGCCAGCAGTTACAGGCAGGAGGGGACCCAGTACTTC | CASSYRQEGTQYF
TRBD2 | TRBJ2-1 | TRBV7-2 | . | TGTGCCAGCGTCAGCGGGGGGAGCTCCTACAATGAGCAGTTCTTC | CASVSGGSSYNEQFF
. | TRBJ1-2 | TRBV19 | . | TGTGCCAGTAATCGAGAAACTTCCAACTATGGCTACACCTTC | CASNRETSNYGYTF